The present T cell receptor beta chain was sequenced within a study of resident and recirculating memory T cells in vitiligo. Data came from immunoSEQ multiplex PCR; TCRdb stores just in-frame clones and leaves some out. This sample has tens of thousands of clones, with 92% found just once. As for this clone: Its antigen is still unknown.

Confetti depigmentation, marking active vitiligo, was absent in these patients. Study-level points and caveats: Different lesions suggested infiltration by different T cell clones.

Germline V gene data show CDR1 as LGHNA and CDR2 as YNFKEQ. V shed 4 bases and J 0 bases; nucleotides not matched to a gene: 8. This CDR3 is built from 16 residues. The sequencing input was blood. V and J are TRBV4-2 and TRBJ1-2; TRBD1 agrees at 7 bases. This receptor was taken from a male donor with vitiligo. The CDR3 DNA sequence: TGTGCCAGCAGCCTCGGCGAGACAGGGTCTAACTATGGCTACACCTTC. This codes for CASSLGETGSNYGYTF.